Listed below are T cell receptor beta chains from one sample, sequenced in a study of blood T cell repertoires in COVID-19. Measured with immunoSEQ multiplex PCR; TCRdb has only the in-frame clones, and not every one. The repertoire consists of fewer than 15,000 clones, with 80% to 90% occurring once and the leading ten covering 33%. The sequencing sample was made of peripheral blood. The receptors were sampled from a human donor in a cohort sampled during active COVID-19. Each CDR3 is given with its conserved first and last residue. Fields, in order: V gene, J gene, clone size, D gene, CDR3 protein, CDR3 DNA. The D gene is left open where the match is weak. Clone size, where shown, is once, few, many, or a class for clones that have expanded.

v_call: TRBV7-8
j_call: TRBJ2-7
clone_size: -
d_call: TRBD2
cdr3_aa: CASTGLGSEQYF
cdr3_nt: TGTGCCAGCACGGGACTAGGGAGCGAGCAGTACTTC

v_call: TRBV28
j_call: TRBJ1-1
clone_size: few
d_call: -
cdr3_aa: CASSLPQGAPEAFF
cdr3_nt: TGTGCCAGCAGCCTCCCTCAGGGCGCCCCTGAAGCTTTCTTT

v_call: TRBV9
j_call: TRBJ2-1
clone_size: -
d_call: TRBD2
cdr3_aa: CASSVVGSGDRNPSEQFF
cdr3_nt: TGTGCCAGCAGCGTAGTTGGTAGCGGGGATCGAAACCCTTCTGAGCAGTTCTTC

v_call: TRBV11-3
j_call: TRBJ2-4
clone_size: few
d_call: TRBD2
cdr3_aa: CASSGLAGGRAKNIQYF
cdr3_nt: TGTGCCAGCAGCGGACTAGCGGGAGGCCGAGCCAAAAACATTCAGTACTTC

v_call: TRBV19
j_call: TRBJ1-5
clone_size: -
d_call: -
cdr3_aa: CASSQGVFQPQHF
cdr3_nt: TGTGCCAGTAGTCAGGGCGTTTTTCAGCCCCAGCATTTT

v_call: TRBV28
j_call: TRBJ2-1
clone_size: -
d_call: -
cdr3_aa: CASSLYYNEQFF
cdr3_nt: TGTGCCAGCAGCCTATACTACAATGAGCAGTTCTTC

v_call: TRBV7-3
j_call: TRBJ1-1
clone_size: -
d_call: -
cdr3_aa: CASSLSAGAGNTEAFF
cdr3_nt: TGTGCCAGCAGCTTATCCGCGGGGGCTGGGAACACTGAAGCTTTCTTT

v_call: TRBV5-8
j_call: TRBJ1-4
clone_size: -
d_call: TRBD1
cdr3_aa: CASSQDRVNEKLFF
cdr3_nt: TGTGCCAGCAGCCAGGACAGGGTTAATGAAAAACTGTTTTTT

v_call: TRBV30
j_call: TRBJ2-7
clone_size: -
d_call: TRBD1
cdr3_aa: CAWAKQGAASGEQYF
cdr3_nt: TGTGCCTGGGCCAAGCAGGGGGCGGCCTCGGGCGAGCAGTACTTC

v_call: TRBV28
j_call: TRBJ1-4
clone_size: -
d_call: TRBD1
cdr3_aa: CASSSYGTGANEKLFF
cdr3_nt: TGTGCCAGCAGTAGCTACGGGACAGGGGCCAATGAAAAACTGTTTTTT

v_call: TRBV25-1
j_call: TRBJ1-1
clone_size: -
d_call: -
cdr3_aa: CASSEYLNTEAFF
cdr3_nt: TGTGCCAGCAGTGAATATTTAAACACTGAAGCTTTCTTT

v_call: TRBV5-6
j_call: TRBJ1-4
clone_size: -
d_call: TRBD1
cdr3_aa: CASSLGQGKLFF
cdr3_nt: TGTGCCAGCAGCTTGGGACAGGGAAAACTGTTTTTT

v_call: TRBV12-3/TRBV12-4
j_call: TRBJ1-1
clone_size: -
d_call: -
cdr3_aa: CASSLELAEAFF
cdr3_nt: TGTGCCAGCAGTTTAGAACTCGCTGAAGCTTTCTTT

v_call: TRBV28
j_call: TRBJ2-7
clone_size: -
d_call: TRBD1
cdr3_aa: CASSPPGTGLNEQYF
cdr3_nt: TGTGCCAGCAGTCCGCCTGGGACAGGGCTCAACGAGCAGTACTTC

v_call: TRBV2
j_call: TRBJ1-1
clone_size: -
d_call: -
cdr3_aa: CASTYHTEAFF
cdr3_nt: TGTGCCAGCACCTACCACACTGAAGCTTTCTTT

v_call: TRBV7-2
j_call: TRBJ2-2
clone_size: -
d_call: -
cdr3_aa: CASSPVRESAAGELFF
cdr3_nt: TGTGCCAGCAGCCCCGTAAGGGAGAGTGCGGCCGGGGAGCTGTTTTTT

v_call: TRBV2
j_call: TRBJ1-1
clone_size: few
d_call: -
cdr3_aa: CASSETGNTEAFF
cdr3_nt: TGTGCCAGCAGTGAGACAGGGAACACTGAAGCTTTCTTT

v_call: TRBV6-2/TRBV6-3
j_call: TRBJ2-2
clone_size: -
d_call: -
cdr3_aa: CASSQPDTGELFF
cdr3_nt: TGTGCCAGCAGTCAACCGGACACCGGGGAGCTGTTTTTT

v_call: TRBV15
j_call: TRBJ1-5
clone_size: -
d_call: TRBD1
cdr3_aa: CATSRDGTEYQPQHF
cdr3_nt: TGTGCCACCAGCAGAGATGGGACAGAGTATCAGCCCCAGCATTTT

v_call: TRBV3-1/TRBV3-2
j_call: TRBJ1-2
clone_size: -
d_call: -
cdr3_aa: CASSPVGGVSYGYTF
cdr3_nt: TGTGCCAGCAGCCCCGTGGGGGGAGTTAGCTATGGCTACACCTTC

v_call: TRBV27
j_call: TRBJ2-2
clone_size: -
d_call: -
cdr3_aa: CASSSQGKKSTGELFF
cdr3_nt: TGTGCCAGCAGTTCCCAGGGTAAGAAGAGCACCGGGGAGCTGTTTTTT

v_call: TRBV28
j_call: TRBJ1-2
clone_size: -
d_call: TRBD1
cdr3_aa: CASSRPGTAYGYTF
cdr3_nt: TGTGCCAGCAGTCGCCCCGGGACAGCGTATGGCTACACCTTC

v_call: TRBV4-3
j_call: TRBJ1-1
clone_size: -
d_call: -
cdr3_aa: CASSQELTSEAFF
cdr3_nt: TGCGCCAGCAGCCAAGAACTTACGAGTGAAGCTTTCTTT

v_call: TRBV4-3
j_call: TRBJ2-7
clone_size: -
d_call: -
cdr3_aa: CASSATVTYEQYF
cdr3_nt: TGCGCCAGCAGCGCGACAGTCACCTACGAGCAGTACTTC

v_call: TRBV3-1/TRBV3-2
j_call: TRBJ1-3
clone_size: once
d_call: -
cdr3_aa: CASSQTYRLTGNTIYF
cdr3_nt: TGTGCCAGCAGCCAAACTTACAGGCTAACGGGAAACACCATATATTTT

v_call: TRBV27
j_call: TRBJ2-3
clone_size: -
d_call: -
cdr3_aa: CASSFKGRFADTQYF
cdr3_nt: TGTGCCAGCAGTTTCAAGGGGCGGTTCGCAGATACGCAGTATTTT

v_call: TRBV12-3/TRBV12-4
j_call: TRBJ2-5
clone_size: -
d_call: -
cdr3_aa: CASSGALQETQYF
cdr3_nt: TGTGCCAGCAGTGGGGCTCTCCAAGAGACCCAGTACTTC

v_call: TRBV6-2/TRBV6-3
j_call: TRBJ2-5
clone_size: -
d_call: TRBD2
cdr3_aa: CASSYSAGERYF
cdr3_nt: TGTGCCAGCAGTTACAGCGCGGGGGAGCGGTACTTC

v_call: TRBV5-1
j_call: TRBJ2-5
clone_size: -
d_call: TRBD2
cdr3_aa: CASSLASGGETQYF
cdr3_nt: TGCGCCAGCAGCTTAGCTAGCGGGGGGGAGACCCAGTACTTC

v_call: TRBV27
j_call: TRBJ1-2
clone_size: -
d_call: -
cdr3_aa: CASRAGTSGGYTF
cdr3_nt: TGTGCCAGCAGGGCCGGGACATCGGGGGGCTACACCTTC

v_call: TRBV29-1
j_call: TRBJ2-6
clone_size: -
d_call: -
cdr3_aa: CSVRESGANVLTF
cdr3_nt: TGCAGCGTAAGGGAGTCTGGGGCCAACGTCCTGACTTTC

v_call: TRBV3-1/TRBV3-2
j_call: TRBJ1-2
clone_size: -
d_call: -
cdr3_aa: CASSQTSGYTF
cdr3_nt: TGTGCCAGCAGCCAAACTTCTGGCTACACCTTC

v_call: TRBV3-1/TRBV3-2
j_call: TRBJ2-1
clone_size: -
d_call: -
cdr3_aa: CASSQTKLAQSEQFF
cdr3_nt: TGTGCCAGCAGCCAAACCAAACTAGCCCAGAGTGAGCAGTTCTTC

v_call: TRBV5-4
j_call: TRBJ1-1
clone_size: -
d_call: -
cdr3_aa: CAGTGGLNTEAFF
cdr3_nt: TGTGCGGGCACTGGGGGCCTAAACACTGAAGCTTTCTTT

v_call: TRBV7-9
j_call: TRBJ1-3
clone_size: large
d_call: TRBD1
cdr3_aa: CASSWTGGNTIYF
cdr3_nt: TGTGCCAGCAGCTGGACAGGTGGAAACACCATATATTTT

v_call: TRBV12-3/TRBV12-4
j_call: TRBJ1-2
clone_size: -
d_call: -
cdr3_aa: CASSLADRPDKF
cdr3_nt: TGTGCCAGCAGTTTAGCTGACCGACCAGACAAATTC

v_call: TRBV7-2
j_call: TRBJ2-7
clone_size: -
d_call: -
cdr3_aa: CASSLQVGGPDYEQYF
cdr3_nt: TGTGCCAGCAGCTTACAGGTAGGGGGACCCGACTACGAGCAGTACTTC

v_call: TRBV14
j_call: TRBJ2-1
clone_size: -
d_call: -
cdr3_aa: CASSQEVAGPYNEQFF
cdr3_nt: TGTGCCAGCAGCCAAGAGGTGGCGGGGCCTTACAATGAGCAGTTCTTC

v_call: TRBV4-2
j_call: TRBJ2-1
clone_size: -
d_call: TRBD2
cdr3_aa: CASSQDIGLAGEYEQFF
cdr3_nt: TGTGCCAGCAGCCAAGATATCGGGCTAGCGGGAGAATATGAGCAGTTCTTC

v_call: TRBV2
j_call: TRBJ2-7
clone_size: -
d_call: -
cdr3_aa: CASSDYRTDEQYF
cdr3_nt: TGTGCCAGCAGTGACTACAGGACCGACGAGCAGTACTTC

v_call: TRBV6-2/TRBV6-3
j_call: TRBJ1-2
clone_size: -
d_call: TRBD1
cdr3_aa: CASSPFGAGTGGVYTF
cdr3_nt: TGTGCCAGCAGCCCCTTCGGAGCCGGGACAGGGGGCGTCTACACCTTC

v_call: TRBV30
j_call: TRBJ1-2
clone_size: -
d_call: -
cdr3_aa: CAWSRTVGGYTF
cdr3_nt: TGTGCCTGGAGTCGGACTGTCGGTGGCTACACCTTC

v_call: TRBV19
j_call: TRBJ2-3
clone_size: -
d_call: -
cdr3_aa: CASRMRASTDTQYF
cdr3_nt: TGTGCCAGTCGTATGCGCGCGTCCACAGATACGCAGTATTTT

v_call: TRBV6-5
j_call: TRBJ2-3
clone_size: -
d_call: TRBD1
cdr3_aa: CASRARDRAGDTQYF
cdr3_nt: TGTGCCAGCAGGGCCCGGGACAGGGCAGGTGATACGCAGTATTTT

v_call: TRBV12-3/TRBV12-4
j_call: TRBJ2-3
clone_size: -
d_call: -
cdr3_aa: CASRGLSDTQYF
cdr3_nt: TGTGCCAGCAGAGGACTTTCAGATACGCAGTATTTT